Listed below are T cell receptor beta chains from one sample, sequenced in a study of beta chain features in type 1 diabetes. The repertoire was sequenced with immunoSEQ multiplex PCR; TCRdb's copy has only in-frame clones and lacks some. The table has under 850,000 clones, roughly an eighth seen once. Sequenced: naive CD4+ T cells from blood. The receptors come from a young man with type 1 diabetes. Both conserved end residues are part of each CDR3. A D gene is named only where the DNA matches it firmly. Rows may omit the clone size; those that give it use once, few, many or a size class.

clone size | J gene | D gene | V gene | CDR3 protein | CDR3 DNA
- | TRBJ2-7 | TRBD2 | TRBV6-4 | CASSVSGTSSYEQYF | TGTGCCAGCAGCGTTAGCGGGACTAGCTCCTACGAGCAGTACTTC
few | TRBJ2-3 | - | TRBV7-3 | CASSPPGADTQYF | TGTGCCAGCAGCCCACCCGGGGCAGATACGCAGTATTTT
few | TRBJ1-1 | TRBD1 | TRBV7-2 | CASSLGQGSMNTEAFF | TGTGCCAGCAGCTTGGGACAGGGATCAATGAACACTGAAGCTTTCTTT
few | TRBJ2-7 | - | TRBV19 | CASSIETAYEQYF | TGTGCCAGTAGTATTGAGACGGCCTACGAGCAGTACTTC
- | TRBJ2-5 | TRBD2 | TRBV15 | CATSSGGAFQETQYF | TGTGCCACCAGCTCCGGGGGGGCCTTCCAAGAGACCCAGTACTTC
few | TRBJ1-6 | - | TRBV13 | CASSLSGWNSPLHF | TGTGCCAGCAGCTTGAGTGGGTGGAATTCACCCCTCCACTTT
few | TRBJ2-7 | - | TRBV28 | CATQSSSYEQYF | TGTGCAACACAGTCGAGCTCCTACGAGCAGTACTTC
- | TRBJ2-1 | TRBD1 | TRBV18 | CASYGTGSHNEQFF | TGTGCCAGCTACGGGACAGGGAGCCACAATGAGCAGTTCTTC
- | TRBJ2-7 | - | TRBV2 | CASSDIVGAYEQYF | TGTGCCAGCAGTGATATCGTGGGGGCCTACGAGCAGTACTTC
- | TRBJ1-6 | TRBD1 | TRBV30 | CAWSVVGTGNSPLHF | TGTGCCTGGAGTGTAGTGGGGACAGGAAATTCACCCCTCCACTTT
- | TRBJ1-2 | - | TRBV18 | CASSPLGRADGYTF | TGTGCCAGCTCACCACTCGGACGGGCGGACGGCTACACCTTC
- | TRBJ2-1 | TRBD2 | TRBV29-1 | CSVDLGAGGYNEQFF | TGCAGCGTTGATTTGGGGGCGGGGGGGTACAATGAGCAGTTCTTC
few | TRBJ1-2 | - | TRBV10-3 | CAISDDRNYGYTF | TGTGCCATCAGTGACGACAGAAACTATGGCTACACCTTC
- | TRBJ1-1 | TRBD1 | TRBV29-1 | CSVAKDRDDTEAFF | TGCAGCGTTGCAAAGGACAGGGACGACACTGAAGCTTTCTTT
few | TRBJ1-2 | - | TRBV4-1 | CASSQATEANYGYTF | TGCGCCAGCAGCCAAGCGACGGAAGCTAACTATGGCTACACCTTC
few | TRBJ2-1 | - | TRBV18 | CASRSPLYNEQFF | TGTGCCAGCCGATCCCCCCTATACAATGAGCAGTTCTTC
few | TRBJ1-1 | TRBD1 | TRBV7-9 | CASSGQAVRNTEAFF | TGTGCCAGCAGTGGACAGGCAGTAAGGAACACTGAAGCTTTCTTT
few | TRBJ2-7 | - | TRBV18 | CASSSPQGGEQYF | TGTGCCAGCTCATCCCCTCAGGGGGGCGAGCAGTACTTC
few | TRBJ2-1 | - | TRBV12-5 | CASGSLFGEQFF | TGTGCTAGTGGTTCCTTGTTCGGCGAGCAGTTCTTC
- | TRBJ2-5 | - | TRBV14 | CASSLRGETQYF | TGTGCCAGCAGCCTTAGGGGCGAGACCCAGTACTTC
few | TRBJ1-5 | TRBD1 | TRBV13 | CASSLGGTGDVGPQHF | TGTGCCAGCAGCCTAGGCGGGACAGGTGATGTGGGGCCCCAGCATTTT
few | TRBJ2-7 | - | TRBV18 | CASSPPAESSYEQYF | TGTGCCAGCTCACCACCGGCGGAGAGCTCCTACGAGCAGTACTTC
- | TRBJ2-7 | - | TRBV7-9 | CASNDPGRSSYEQYF | TGTGCCAGCAACGACCCGGGACGGAGCTCCTACGAGCAGTACTTC
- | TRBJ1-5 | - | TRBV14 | CASSQAGGQPQHF | TGTGCCAGCAGCCAAGCTGGCGGCCAGCCCCAGCATTTT
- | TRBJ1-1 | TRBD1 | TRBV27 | CASSAQGAKAFF | TGTGCCAGCAGTGCCCAGGGGGCTAAAGCTTTCTTT
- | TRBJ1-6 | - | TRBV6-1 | CASSESPSAGGYGSPLHF | TGTGCCAGCAGTGAGAGCCCCTCTGCAGGCGGGTACGGTTCACCCCTCCACTTT
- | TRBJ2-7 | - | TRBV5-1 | CASSLDSEQYF | TGCGCCAGCAGCTTGGACTCCGAGCAGTACTTC
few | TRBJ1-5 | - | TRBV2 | CASSDSGYNQPQHF | TGTGCCAGCAGTGATAGCGGGTACAATCAGCCCCAGCATTTT
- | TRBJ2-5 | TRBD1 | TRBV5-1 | CASSLGVSDRSYQETQYF | TGCGCCAGCAGCTTGGGGGTCTCGGACAGGTCGTACCAAGAGACCCAGTACTTC
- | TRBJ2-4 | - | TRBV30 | CAWSVKGYGDIQYF | TGTGCCTGGAGTGTCAAGGGATACGGGGACATTCAGTACTTC
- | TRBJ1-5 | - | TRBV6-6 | CASSLGRGSNQPQHF | TGTGCCAGCAGCCTCGGGAGGGGGAGCAATCAGCCCCAGCATTTT
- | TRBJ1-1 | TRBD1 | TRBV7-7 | CASSQDRAAEAFF | TGTGCTAGCAGCCAGGACAGGGCAGCTGAAGCTTTCTTT
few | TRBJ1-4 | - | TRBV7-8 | CASSFGAAEKLFF | TGTGCCAGCAGTTTTGGAGCGGCAGAAAAACTGTTTTTT
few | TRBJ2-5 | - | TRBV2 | CASSVGGSETQYF | TGTGCCAGCAGTGTAGGTGGGTCGGAGACCCAGTACTTC
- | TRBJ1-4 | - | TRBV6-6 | CASSRGATNEKLFF | TGTGCCAGCAGCCGGGGGGCAACTAATGAAAAACTGTTTTTT
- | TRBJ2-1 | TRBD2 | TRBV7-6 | CASSQAGAFSNEQFF | TGTGCCAGCAGCCAAGCGGGGGCCTTCAGCAATGAGCAGTTCTTC
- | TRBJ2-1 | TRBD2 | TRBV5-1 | CASSWTGTSSFNEQFF | TGCGCCAGCAGCTGGACCGGGACTAGCAGTTTCAATGAGCAGTTCTTC
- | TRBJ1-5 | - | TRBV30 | CAWSVGWGDQPQHF | TGTGCCTGGAGTGTCGGTTGGGGGGACCAGCCCCAGCATTTT